Below, 27 T cell receptor beta chains from the same sample are listed, as sequenced in a study of cytomegalovirus exposure and HLA in healthy donors. Profiling relied on immunoSEQ multiplex PCR, and the TCRdb table lists in-frame clones only, not all of them. The sample yields around 130,000 clones, about 85% seen once. Sequencing input: PBMCs. These receptor sequences come from a woman between 25 and 40 years old in good health and CMV-seronegative.

V and J are TRBV29-1 and TRBJ2-1; 10 positions agree with TRBD1. The CDR3 contains 14 residues. Per the germline V gene, CDR1 is SQVTM and CDR2 is ANQGSEA. The J segment lost 6 bases and the V segment lost 7 bases, leaving 9 bases of the junction unmatched. The CDR3 nucleotides read TGCAGCGGAGGGACCGGGACAGGGGTCAATGAGCAGTTCTTC. As protein: CSGGTGTGVNEQFF.

This clone turned up a few times. The J gene is TRBJ2-7, the V gene TRBV6-6; D might be TRBD2 (5 bases). Per germline, CDR1 MNHNY and CDR2 SVGAGI (reference sequence). Trimming stripped 5 bases from V and 0 bases from J, with 5 bases between. The CDR3 loop spans 12 amino acids. The CDR3 spells CASSRDSYEQYF. The CDR3 DNA is TGTGCCAGCAGTCGGGACTCCTACGAGCAGTACTTC.

The chain carries TRBV6-6 and TRBJ2-7, with 8 bases that match TRBD2. Germline V gives CDR1 MNHNY, CDR2 SVGAGI (reference sequence). The CDR3 runs to 14 residues. With V trimmed by 7 bases and J by 2 bases, 7 bases remained unmatched. Here the CDR3 reads CASIRREGAYEQYF. The CDR3 DNA reads as TGTGCCAGCATCCGCCGGGAGGGGGCCTACGAGCAGTACTTC.

This sequence joins TRBV30 and TRBJ1-6; 11 nucleotides match TRBD1. CDR1 is GTSNPN and CDR2 is SVGIG in the germline V gene (reference sequence). The CDR3 totals 14 residues. V gave up 3 bases and J gave up 9 bases; unmatched junction bases: 4. The CDR3 loop is CAWRTGTGGSPLHF. DNA of the CDR3: TGTGCCTGGAGGACCGGGACAGGGGGTTCACCCCTCCACTTT.

This clone appeared a single time. CDR3 sequence reads: CASSKLAGGYNEQFF. CDR3 coding DNA: TGTGCCAGCAGCAAATTAGCGGGGGGCTACAATGAGCAGTTCTTC. The rearrangement joins TRBV7-3 to TRBJ2-1, with 10 bases that match TRBD2. Germline trimming cut 5 bases from V and 3 bases from J; bases unmatched to any gene: 4. Germline CDR1 is SGHTA and CDR2 is FQGTGA. This CDR3 has 15 amino acids.

The chain links TRBV7-9 to TRBJ2-5; TRBD2 aligns across 8 bases. The CDR3 loop spans 16 amino acids. Trimming at V came to 3 bases and at J to 4 bases, leaving 10 bases not matched to a gene. In germline, CDR1 is SEHNR, CDR2 FQNEAQ (reference sequence). CDR3 nucleotide sequence: TGTGCCAGCAGCTTGAGGGGATTACGGGGGGGAGAGACCCAGTACTTC. Residues: CASSLRGLRGGETQYF.

The gene calls are TRBV5-4 and TRBJ2-7, with D possibly matching TRBD1 (5 bases). Trimming removed 2 bases at V and 6 bases at J, with 12 bases between. CDR3 size: 13 residues. CDR1 SGHNT and CDR2 YYREEE come from the germline V gene (reference sequence). CDR3 coding DNA: TGTGCCAGCAGCTTAGACAGATCGGGCGAGCAGTACTTC. It yields the protein CASSLDRSGEQYF.

This chain connects TRBV5-6 to TRBJ2-5, with unresolved D. Germline loops: CDR1 SGHDT, CDR2 YYEEEE. This CDR3 region has 15 residues. Trimming left V 3 bases short and J 0 bases short, with 12 bases between. CDR3 loop: CASSSVVRNQETQYF. DNA for the CDR3: TGTGCCAGCAGCTCCGTGGTCAGAAACCAAGAGACCCAGTACTTC. Full variable domain (remainder filled in from reference TRBV5-6 and TRBJ2-5): DAGVTQSPTHLIKTRGQQVTLRCSPKSGHDTVSWYQQALGQGPQFIFQYYEEEERQRGNFPDRFSGHQFPNYSSELNVNALLLGDSALYLCASSSVVRNQETQYFGPGTRLLVL.

The chain has TRBV7-6 and TRBJ2-3; 7 bases line up with TRBD1. Germline V lookup: CDR1 SGHVS, CDR2 FNYEAQ. This CDR3 has 16 amino acids. The trim removed 5 bases at V and 5 bases at J, leaving 13 bases unmatched. The CDR3 DNA follows: TGTGCCAGCAGCCCGTTACAGGGGCCCTCGAGAGATACGCAGTATTTT. It is translated as CASSPLQGPSRDTQYF. The entire variable domain, with the rest obtained from reference TRBV7-6 and TRBJ2-3, is as follows: GAGVSQSPRYKVTKRGQDVALRCDPISGHVSLYWYRQALGQGPEFLTYFNYEAQQDKSGLPNDRFSAERPEGSISTLTIQRTEQRDSAMYRCASSPLQGPSRDTQYFGPGTRLTVL.

The table lists this clone with a count of one. The V gene is TRBV6-6, the J gene TRBJ2-7; D is uncertain. Trimming stripped 5 bases from V and 4 bases from J, with 9 bases between. The germline CDR1 and CDR2 sequences are MNHNY and SVGAGI (reference sequence). CDR3 size: 12 residues. CDR3: CASSTPLYEQYF. CDR3 DNA sequence: TGTGCCAGCAGTACTCCCCTATACGAGCAGTACTTC.

The chain recombines TRBV15 with TRBJ2-5, with D possibly being TRBD2 (5 bases). This CDR3 has 15 residues. CDR1 LNHNV and CDR2 YYDKDF come from the germline V gene (reference sequence). Trimming removed 0 bases from V and 7 bases from J, with 15 bases in between. CDR3: CATSRDLDLGRTQYF. In DNA form, the CDR3 reads TGTGCCACCAGCAGAGATCTGGACTTAGGGAGGACCCAGTACTTC.

The rearrangement joins TRBV5-4 to TRBJ2-5; tentatively, D is TRBD2 (6 bases). The germline V and J ends were trimmed by 4 bases and 1 base, with 20 bases remaining between them. The CDR3 is made up of 17 amino acids. Germline V lookup: CDR1 SGHNT, CDR2 YYREEE (reference sequence). CDR3 sequence reads: CASSPLARGASQETQYF. For the CDR3, the DNA is TGTGCCAGCAGCCCGCTCGCTCGCGGGGCCTCCCAAGAGACCCAGTACTTC.

With regard to this clone: The identical CDR3 is also encoded by other nucleotide sequences in the sample. This chain links TRBV7-9 with TRBJ1-2, with D possibly being TRBD1 (6 bases). V gave up 5 bases and J gave up 3 bases, with 7 bases separating them. Germline lookup yields CDR1 SEHNR and CDR2 FQNEAQ (reference sequence). The CDR3 extends over 12 amino acids. The CDR3 nucleotides read TGTGCCAGCAGCCCAGGGGACTATGGCTACACCTTC. Translation: CASSPGDYGYTF.

This chain connects TRBV11-3 to TRBJ2-3; possibly TRBD2 for D (6 bases). Trimming removed 1 base from V and 6 bases from J, with 20 bases in between. The germline gives CDR1 SGHNT, CDR2 YENEEA. The CDR3 spans 17 residues. CDR3 in DNA: TGTGCCAGCAGCTTAGGGGCACCGGGACTCGCAGGGGATACGCAGTATTTT. This encodes CASSLGAPGLAGDTQYF.

This clone was seen only a few times. This chain links TRBV7-2 with TRBJ2-1; TRBD2 matches at 7 bases. Germline CDR1 is SGHTA and CDR2 is FQGNSA. Losses at the gene ends were 5 bases for V and 5 bases for J; bases not matched to a gene: 6. The CDR3 runs to 14 residues. Written as DNA, the CDR3 is TGTGCCAGCAGCCCTTGGGGGGGTCACAATGAGCAGTTCTTC. It codes for CASSPWGGHNEQFF.

In this sample, this clone turned up once. V and J are TRBV4-3 and TRBJ1-5; the D gene is possibly TRBD1 (5 bases). Trimming cost V 0 bases and J 1 base, with 22 bases left between them. The CDR3 loop spans 20 amino acids. The germline V gene has CDR1 LGHNA and CDR2 YSLEER. The chain's CDR3 is CASSQDFLDEEGFSNQPQHF. Written as DNA, the CDR3 is TGCGCCAGCAGCCAAGATTTCTTAGACGAGGAGGGGTTCAGCAATCAGCCCCAGCATTTT.

This chain uses TRBV18 with TRBJ1-2, with TRBD1 identical over 10 bases. Trimming at V came to 0 bases and at J to 6 bases, leaving 10 bases not matched to a gene. This CDR3 contains 17 residues. Germline V gene sequence: CDR1 KGHSH, CDR2 LQKENI. As DNA, the CDR3 is TGTGCCAGCTCACCACCTTCTCCGGGACAGGGGTTCGATGGCTACACCTTC. Translated: CASSPPSPGQGFDGYTF.

The CDR3 here is CASRVAGGSTDTQYF. The CDR3 coding sequence is TGTGCCAGCAGGGTAGCGGGGGGGAGCACAGATACGCAGTATTTT. The rearrangement uses TRBV2 and TRBJ2-3; 11 nucleotides agree with TRBD2. J lost 0 bases, V lost 6 bases, and 2 bases had no gene match. The CDR3 has 15 amino acids. Germline CDR1 and CDR2: SNHLY and FYNNEI.

In its sample, this clone was seen a few times. The chain employs TRBV18 and TRBJ1-5; 8 bases are shared with TRBD1. Trimming took 4 bases from V and 6 from J; bases not matched to a gene: 5. The CDR3 contains 14 residues. The germline gives CDR1 KGHSH, CDR2 LQKENI. The CDR3 DNA is TGTGCCAGCTCACGGGGACAGGAGGCTCAGCCCCAGCATTTT. Translating it yields CASSRGQEAQPQHF. The whole variable domain, remainder taken from reference TRBV18 and TRBJ1-5, is NAGVMQNPRHLVRRRGQEARLRCSPMKGHSHVYWYRQLPEEGLKFMVYLQKENIIDESGMPKERFSAEFPKEGPSILRIQQVVRGDSAAYFCASSRGQEAQPQHFGDGTRLSIL.

A few counts support this clone. The chain has TRBV11-2 and TRBJ2-2; 8 positions match TRBD2. The J segment lost 0 bases and the V segment lost 8 bases, leaving 5 bases of the junction unmatched. CDR3 length equals 15 residues. Germline values: CDR1 SGHAT, CDR2 FQNNGV. The CDR3 DNA follows: TGTGCCAGCGCCCATAGCGGGGCGAACACCGGGGAGCTGTTTTTT. This sequence encodes CASAHSGANTGELFF.

The chain combines TRBV5-4 with TRBJ1-4, with D perhaps TRBD1 (5 bases). This CDR3 spans 15 amino acids. V was pared by 3 bases and J by 4 bases, with 13 bases between. Germline CDR1 SGHNT, CDR2 YYREEE (reference sequence). In nucleotides, the CDR3 is TGTGCCAGCAGCTGGCCGGGGGGGAATAATGAAAAACTGTTTTTT. Translating gives CASSWPGGNNEKLFF. The variable domain in full, with the rest retrieved from reference TRBV5-4 and TRBJ1-4, is ETGVTQSPTHLIKTRGQQVTLRCSSQSGHNTVSWYQQALGQGPQFIFQYYREEENGRGNFPPRFSGLQFPNYSSELNVNALELDDSALYLCASSWPGGNNEKLFFGSGTQLSVL.

The rearrangement links TRBV6-1 to TRBJ2-2; TRBD1 agrees at 7 bases. CDR3 length: 15 amino acids. Germline CDR1 and CDR2: MNHNS and SASEGT. V was clipped by 7 bases and J by 5 bases; unmatched bases: 10. This CDR3 is CASNRDRTKTGELFF. As DNA, the CDR3 is TGTGCCAGCAATAGGGACAGAACAAAGACCGGGGAGCTGTTTTTT.

The chain carries TRBV7-2 and TRBJ1-1; no clear D gene. Germline V gene sequence: CDR1 SGHTA, CDR2 FQGNSA. V was clipped by 3 bases and J by 1 base, with 9 bases between them. The length of the CDR3 is 14 residues. The CDR3 coding sequence is TGTGCCAGCAGCTTCTCCTCCTGGAACACTGAAGCTTTCTTT. As protein: CASSFSSWNTEAFF. Supplemented by reference TRBV7-2 and TRBJ1-1, the full variable domain reads GAGVSQSPSNKVTEKGKDVELRCDPISGHTALYWYRQSLGQGLEFLIYFQGNSAPDKSGLPSDRFSAERTGGSVSTLTIQRTQQEDSAVYLCASSFSSWNTEAFFGQGTRLTVV.

The rearrangement links TRBV15 to TRBJ1-2; TRBD1 might be the D (6 bases). Germline values: CDR1 LNHNV, CDR2 YYDKDF (reference sequence). The CDR3 loop spans 12 amino acids. The germline V and J ends were trimmed by 8 bases and 8 bases, with 15 bases remaining between them. The CDR3 bases are TGTGCCACCTCGGCGGGGGCCGGGGGCTACACCTTC. Its protein product is CATSAGAGGYTF.

The chain combines TRBV5-6 with TRBJ2-7; D not certain. The V gene lost 4 bases and the J gene lost 6 bases, with 23 bases spanning the gap. Germline V gene sequence: CDR1 SGHDT, CDR2 YYEEEE. This CDR3 has 16 residues. The CDR3 loop is CASSRATDPALREQYF. DNA for the CDR3: TGTGCCAGCAGCCGTGCCACAGACCCGGCTTTGCGCGAGCAGTACTTC.

The V call is TRBV5-4, the J call TRBJ2-3, with 11 bases aligning to TRBD2. The germline CDR1 and CDR2 sequences are SGHNT and YYREEE (reference sequence). The junction had 11 bases not matched to a gene; V was cut back by 2 bases and J by 6 bases. The CDR3 extends over 17 amino acids. The CDR3 protein is CASSFTLAGGPGDTQYF. CDR3 bases: TGTGCCAGCAGCTTTACGTTAGCGGGGGGGCCTGGGGATACGCAGTATTTT.

The chain recombines TRBV13 with TRBJ1-2, with 12 bases matching TRBD1. The CDR3 consists of 15 residues. Germline lookup yields CDR1 PRHDT and CDR2 FYEKMQ (reference sequence). V gave up 3 bases and J gave up 7 bases; unmatched junction bases: 6. CDR3 residues: CASSFRDRGRSGYTF. CDR3 in DNA: TGTGCCAGCAGCTTCCGGGACAGGGGGCGGAGTGGCTACACCTTC.